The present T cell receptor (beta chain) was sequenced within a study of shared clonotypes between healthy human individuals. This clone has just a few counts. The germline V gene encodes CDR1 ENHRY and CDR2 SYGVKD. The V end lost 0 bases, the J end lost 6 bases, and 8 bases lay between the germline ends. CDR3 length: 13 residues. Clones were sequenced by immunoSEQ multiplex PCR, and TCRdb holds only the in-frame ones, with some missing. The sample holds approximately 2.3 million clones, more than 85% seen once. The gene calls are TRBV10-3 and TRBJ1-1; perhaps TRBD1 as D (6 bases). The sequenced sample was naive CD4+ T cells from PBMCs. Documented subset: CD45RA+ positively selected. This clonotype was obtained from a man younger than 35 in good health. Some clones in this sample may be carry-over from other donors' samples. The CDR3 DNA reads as TGTGCCATCAGTGAGTCGGGGGCCGCTGAAGCTTTCTTT. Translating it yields CAISESGAAEAFF.